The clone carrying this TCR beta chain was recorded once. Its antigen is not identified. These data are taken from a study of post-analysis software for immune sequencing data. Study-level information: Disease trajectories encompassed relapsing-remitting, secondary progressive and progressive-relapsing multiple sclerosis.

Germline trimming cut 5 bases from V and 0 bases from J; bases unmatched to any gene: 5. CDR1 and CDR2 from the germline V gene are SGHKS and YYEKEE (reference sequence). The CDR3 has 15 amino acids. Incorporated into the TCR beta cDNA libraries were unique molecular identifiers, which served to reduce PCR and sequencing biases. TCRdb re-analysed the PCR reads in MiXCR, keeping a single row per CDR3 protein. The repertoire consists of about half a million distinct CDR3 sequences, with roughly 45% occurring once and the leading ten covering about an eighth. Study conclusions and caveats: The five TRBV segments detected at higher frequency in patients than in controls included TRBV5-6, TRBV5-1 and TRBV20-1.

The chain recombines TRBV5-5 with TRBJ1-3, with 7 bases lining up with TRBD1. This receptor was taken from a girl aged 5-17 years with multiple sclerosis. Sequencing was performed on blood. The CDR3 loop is CASRTGIYSGNTIYF. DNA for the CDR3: TGTGCCAGCAGGACAGGGATCTACTCTGGAAACACCATATATTTT.